Listed below are T cell receptor beta chains from one sample, sequenced in a study of blood T cell repertoires in COVID-19. Clones were read by immunoSEQ multiplex PCR, and TCRdb kept only the in-frame ones, dropping some. The sample records a few hundred thousand clones, approximately 88% being singletons. Material: PBMCs or T cells enriched from blood (not recorded which). The receptors stem from a man between 18 and 29 years old with acute COVID-19. Both conserved end residues are part of each CDR3.

>15|TRBV19|TRBJ1-2
CASSSGQGRLHGYTF
>13|TRBV27|TRBJ1-1
CASKLTGITEAFF
>11|TRBV10-2|TRBJ2-2
CASSDSGELFF
>16|TRBV7-3|TRBJ2-1
CASSLSSSTGGNEQFF
>15|TRBV10-2|TRBJ1-2
CASSDRTGTRGGYTF
>13|TRBV24-1|TRBJ2-1
CATNPGQGNEQFF
>16|TRBV2|TRBJ1-1
CASRARELNGNTEAFF
>16|TRBV28|TRBJ2-1
CASSFGGGQRYNEQFF
>14|TRBV7-8|TRBJ2-7
CASSWTGGSYEQYF
>14|TRBV28|TRBJ1-1
CASIQGLWDTEAFF
>15|TRBV4-1|TRBJ2-7
CASSKETGTGNEQYF
>15|TRBV4-3|TRBJ2-1
CASSQLPRSYNEQFF
>12|TRBV28|TRBJ1-2
CAVGVLNYGYTF
>12|TRBV27|TRBJ1-5
CASGQGGQPQHF
>19|TRBV21-1|TRBJ1-2
CASSKLQGMGQGLFYGYTF
>13|TRBV27|TRBJ2-7
CASSAANSYEQYF
>16|TRBV27|TRBJ1-2
CASSNNRQQGVHGYTF
>18|TRBV4-1|TRBJ2-3
CASSQDPPGVGFTDTQYF
>13|TRBV12-3/TRBV12-4|TRBJ2-7
CASSSGTNDEQYF
>13|TRBV28|TRBJ1-5
CASSFDRAQPQHF
>14|TRBV28|TRBJ2-5
CASSPPGTGRTQYF
>18|TRBV3-1/TRBV3-2|TRBJ2-7
CASSQGPEREDSRCEQYF
>15|TRBV5-5|TRBJ2-7
CASSLQGTNGYEQYF
>15|TRBV7-8|TRBJ2-7
CASSLVLAQFYEQYF
>17|TRBV27|TRBJ2-7
CASRPEEERLPGYEQYF
>13|TRBV7-9|TRBJ1-3
CASSLAQGNTIYF
>17|TRBV10-3|TRBJ2-3
CAISRIESGRVTDTQYF